Reported below is one T cell receptor (beta chain). Its target antigen remains unknown. Base quality data are lacking; no much larger clone is found one base away. These data belong to a study of shared clonotypes between healthy human individuals (dated by TCRdb to the early 2020s). Regarding the research as a whole: A couple of women and a few men aged 18 to 49 years were included in the cohort. Per donor, three plates each were used for CD4 naive and CD4 memory, two for CD8 naive, and one for CD8 memory. To estimate repertoire size and how much clonotype sharing occurs between individuals, the study deeply sequenced the blood TCR repertoires of roughly 5 healthy adults. To increase sequencing depth and limit assay-specific biases, TCR repertoire library preparation and sequencing were carried out by different laboratories using diverse techniques. Between about 0.85 and 9.5 billion PBMCs per donor were obtained by leukapheresis. What the work shows at the level of the full study, not this receptor alone: Even with the large sequencing depth, rarefaction of the sorted-subset datasets indicated that sequencing was incomplete. Pairwise subsampling led to the expectation that sequencing depth would affect the degree of clonotype sharing among donors. Roughly 5% of naive CD4, 3.5% of naive CD8, 2.3% of memory CD4, and about 0.4% of memory CD8 clonotypes were shared across several donors. The genetic and exposure-history diversity represented was limited by the small number of donors. Larger estimated clonotype richness was generally found for naive subsets than for memory subsets. Sampling was limited to blood, and TCR repertoires in tissue likely differ from TCR repertoires in blood. Compared with non-shared clonotypes, the clonotypes found in all four sorted-subset donors had higher generation probabilities.

TCR CDR3 regions were amplified from genomic DNA by multiplex PCR using the deep immunoSEQ assay. For each cell subset, the extracted genomic DNA was distributed evenly across all wells of several immunoSEQ 96-well plates, and each plate served as one replicate. For sorted subsets, approximately 210 ng of genomic DNA, equivalent to 25,000 to 30,000 T cell genomes, went into each replicate PCR. The purified libraries were quantified using a Qubit 3.0 fluorometer, sized with a Bioanalyzer 2100, and then quantified again using the KAPA Library Quantification kit. Every immunoSEQ 96-well plate was sequenced on a dedicated single-read 150-cycle Illumina NextSeq 550 flow cell. The study's processing was this. Because only junctional sequences without quality scores were contained in the immunoSEQ output, filtering matching that applied to full-length reads could not be performed. To assign V/J genes and CDR3, sequences were annotated using PyIR, a Python wrapper for IgBLAST v1.9, with IMGT germline references. Reads were filtered out if the reads had weak V/J assignments (E-value above 1e-6), no CDR3, stop codons, out-of-frame junctions, or ambiguous translated residues. A V3J clonotype was defined by an identical inferred V gene, J gene, and CDR3 amino acid sequence. The percentage overlap between two repertoires was calculated by dividing the number of shared unique clonotypes by the size of the smaller repertoire. RTK rarefaction, the Chao1 estimator, and Recon v2.1 estimates of unobserved clonotypes were used to assess repertoire richness. Generation probabilities for all TCRbeta clonotypes obtained by the gDNA method from several donors were computed using OLGA. TCRdb mirrors the immuneACCESS table, restricted to in-frame sequences. Some clones are absent from its copies; in checked studies, under half trace to an unresolved V gene, and the reason for the others is unknown. That table is the source of V, J and clone size, and D and trimming were worked out from the DNA. The sample data list about 1 million clones, and roughly 70% of these were observed just once. The leading ten clones occupy approximately 1.5% of the sample.

The germline V gene gives CDR1 as KGHSH and CDR2 as LQKENI. Here V drops 5 bases and J drops 4 bases, and the junction holds 6 bases not matched to any gene. The CDR3 covers 15 residues, taking in both the cysteine and the phenylalanine. Of all the DNA, just the CDR3 is kept, 45 bases in frame from base 1. Donors were healthy HIV-negative adults with no recently reported acute infections or vaccinations. Only Caucasian adults living in Nashville, Tennessee, USA were represented among the donors. CD4+ T cells were enriched through magnetic negative selection, after which naive cells were positively selected on CD45RA and the remaining negative fraction served as the memory subset. Blood was collected by leukapheresis, and PBMCs were isolated by Ficoll-Histopaque density gradient centrifugation and then cryopreserved in liquid nitrogen vapor phase. Purity and quantity of every magnetically sorted T cell population were checked by analytical flow cytometry. Each sorted fraction had its genomic DNA isolated and then quantified by UV absorbance on a Nanodrop 2000c.

This TCR was recovered from a man younger than 35 in good health. Sequencing was carried out using memory CD4+ T cells sorted from blood. Interpreted using the paper, the cell subset or site label stands for: CD45RA-negative fraction. The receptor chain draws on TRBV18 and TRBJ2-3; 10 bases in the middle match TRBD1. CDR3 loop: CASSTRGQGADTQYF. Read as DNA, the sequence is TGTGCCAGCTCAACCCGAGGACAGGGGGCAGATACGCAGTATTTT.